A single sample gave rise to the 13 T cell receptor beta chains below, sequenced in a study of Tregs in tolerant kidney transplant recipients. The method was immunoSEQ multiplex PCR; TCRdb's version includes in-frame clones alone and lacks a portion of them. The sample yields fewer than 80,000 clones, roughly 98% seen once. The sample in question was CD4+ T cells from blood, obtained before the transplant. These receptors were taken from a human donor who received a combined kidney and bone marrow transplant.

V is TRBV7-8 and J is TRBJ1-2, with D possibly matching TRBD1 (5 bases). This CDR3 comprises 13 residues. Germline CDR1 is SGHVS and CDR2 is FQNEAQ. Trimming took off 5 bases at V and 2 bases at J, with 9 bases between the two ends. CDR3 nucleotides: TGTGCCAGCAGCGTGACAGTCAACTATGGCTACACCTTC. Amino acids: CASSVTVNYGYTF.

The chain combines TRBV7-2 with TRBJ1-2, with unresolved D. Trimming shortened V by 1 base and J by 1 base, and 10 bases separated the two germline ends. The CDR3 is 15 residues long. Germline values: CDR1 SGHTA, CDR2 FQGNSA. The CDR3 is CASSLVATYNYGYTF. The DNA of the CDR3 is TGTGCCAGCAGCTTAGTGGCCACATATAACTATGGCTACACCTTC.

This clone has a single count. Written as DNA, the CDR3 is TGCGCCAGCAGCTTGGCCGGACTCCATCACGGGGAGCTGTTTTTT. Its translation is CASSLAGLHHGELFF. The chain links TRBV5-1 to TRBJ2-2; tentatively, D is TRBD2 (5 bases). V dropped 0 bases and J dropped 7 bases, with 13 bases sitting between them. Germline CDR1 SGHRS, CDR2 YFSETQ. The CDR3 extends over 15 amino acids.

The chain joins TRBV7-3 to TRBJ2-1; TRBD2 matches 15 bases. V lost 6 bases and J lost 9; bases outside the gene matches: 6. The CDR3 has 15 residues. From germline, CDR1 is SGHTA and CDR2 FQGTGA. The CDR3 DNA sequence: TGTGCCAGCAGTCGGACTAGCGGGGGGGCCGGTGAGCAGTTCTTC. Translating gives CASSRTSGGAGEQFF.

The chain employs TRBV7-2 and TRBJ1-1; D gene ambiguous. CDR3 length equals 18 residues. CDR1 SGHTA and CDR2 FQGNSA come from the germline V gene. Trimming took off 1 base at V and 4 bases at J, with 22 bases between the two ends. DNA for the CDR3: TGTGCCAGCAGCTTAGTGCCCCCTAACCAGGTTTTCGGCACTGAAGCTTTCTTT. It is translated as CASSLVPPNQVFGTEAFF.

The J gene is TRBJ2-5, the V gene TRBV29-1, with 9 bases matching TRBD1. Germline V gene sequence: CDR1 SQVTM, CDR2 ANQGSEA. Germline trimming cut 4 bases from V and 6 bases from J; bases unmatched to any gene: 6. The CDR3 extends over 13 amino acids. The CDR3 region is CSVAGQGRQTQYF. In DNA, the CDR3 is TGCAGCGTTGCGGGACAGGGACGGCAGACCCAGTACTTC.

For the CDR3, the DNA is TGTGCCAGCAGCTTAAAACCTGAGCCCACTAGCGGGAGACGGAATGAGCAGTTCTTC. It yields the protein CASSLKPEPTSGRRNEQFF. V gene TRBV7-3 combines with J gene TRBJ2-1; 11 bases agree with TRBD2. The V gene end was trimmed by 1 base and the J gene end by 7 bases; junction bases not matched to a gene: 15. CDR1 is SGHTA and CDR2 is FQGTGA in the germline V gene. The CDR3 covers 19 residues.

This chain uses TRBV18 with TRBJ1-1, with TRBD1 identical over 8 bases. The CDR3 length is 13 residues. Germline-derived CDR1 and CDR2 are KGHSH and LQKENI. With 6 bases clipped from V and 6 bases from J, the junction kept 6 bases outside the gene matches. The CDR3 region is CASSPGGSAEAFF. Here the CDR3 DNA reads TGTGCCAGCTCGCCAGGGGGCAGCGCTGAAGCTTTCTTT.

The rearrangement joins TRBV28 to TRBJ1-2, with 9 bases aligning to TRBD1. Germline lookup yields CDR1 MDHEN and CDR2 SYDVKM. The V and J ends lost 3 bases and 4 bases, in that order; junction bases with no gene match: 6. This CDR3 comprises 15 residues. CDR3 residues: CASSFETGGAYGYTF. CDR3 DNA: TGTGCCAGCAGTTTCGAGACAGGGGGAGCCTATGGCTACACCTTC.

J is TRBJ2-7 and V is TRBV10-3, with D possibly being TRBD1 (5 bases). Looked up from germline, CDR1 is ENHRY and CDR2 is SYGVKD. This CDR3 is built from 13 residues. The ends were cut back, 8 bases at V and 4 bases at J, with 15 bases in the middle. The CDR3 coding sequence is TGTGCCATCCGGCCGGGCTCAGGGTACGAGCAGTACTTC. It encodes CAIRPGSGYEQYF.

The V call is TRBV30, the J call TRBJ2-1; 13 nucleotides match TRBD2. CDR1 GTSNPN and CDR2 SVGIG come from the germline V gene (reference sequence). CDR3 length: 16 amino acids. Trimming took 3 bases from V and 6 from J; bases not matched to a gene: 8. The CDR3 DNA is TGTGCCTGGAGCCGCAGACTAGCGGGAGGTTCCAATGAGCAGTTCTTC. Its protein is CAWSRRLAGGSNEQFF.

The chain is built from TRBV25-1 and TRBJ2-7; 8 bases map to TRBD1. The V gene's germline CDR1 is MGHDK and CDR2 SYGVNS. There are 15 residues in the CDR3. V was pared by 1 base and J by 4 bases, with 6 bases of the junction left unmatched. The CDR3 bases are TGTGCCAGCAGTGAATGGGGGACAGGCACGTACGAGCAGTACTTC. The encoded protein is CASSEWGTGTYEQYF.

This clone came up a few times. The chain employs TRBV29-1 and TRBJ2-1; 11 bases line up with TRBD2. The J segment lost 7 bases and the V segment lost 8 bases, leaving 4 bases of the junction unmatched. The CDR3 runs 12 residues. Germline V gene data show CDR1 as SQVTM and CDR2 as ANQGSEA. DNA for the CDR3: TGCAGCTTAGGACTAGCGGGTAATGAGCAGTTCTTC. Amino acid sequence: CSLGLAGNEQFF.